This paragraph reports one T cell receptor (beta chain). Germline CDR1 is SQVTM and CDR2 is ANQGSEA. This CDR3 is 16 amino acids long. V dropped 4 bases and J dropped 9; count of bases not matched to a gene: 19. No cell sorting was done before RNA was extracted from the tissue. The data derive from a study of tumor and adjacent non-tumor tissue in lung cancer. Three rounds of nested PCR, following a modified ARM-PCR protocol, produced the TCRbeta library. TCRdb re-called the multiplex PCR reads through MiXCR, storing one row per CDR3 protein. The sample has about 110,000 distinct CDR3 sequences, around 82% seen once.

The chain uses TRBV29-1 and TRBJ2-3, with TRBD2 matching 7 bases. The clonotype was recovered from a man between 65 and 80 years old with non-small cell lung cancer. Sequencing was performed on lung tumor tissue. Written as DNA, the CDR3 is TGCAGCGTTGTAGATGGAGTTAAGCGGGGTCACGAAACGCAGTATTTT. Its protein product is CSVVDGVKRGHETQYF.